The 25 T cell receptor beta chains in this list originate from one sample, sequenced in a study of blood T cell repertoires in COVID-19. Only in-frame clones appear in the TCRdb table, and some are missing; sequencing was by immunoSEQ multiplex PCR. The data show about 160,000 clones, 81% seen once. Sequenced input: PBMCs or T cells enriched from blood (not recorded which). The receptors shown here come from a woman aged 40 to 55 with acute COVID-19.

This clone was seen a handful of times. This CDR3 is also generated by other DNA sequences in the sample. The CDR3 DNA reads as TGTGCCAGCAGCCAAGAGGGCACTAGCGGCTCCTACGAGCAGTACTTC. Translation gives CASSQEGTSGSYEQYF. The V gene is TRBV4-2, the J gene TRBJ2-7; 8 bases agree with TRBD2. Germline V gene lookup returns CDR1 LGHNA and CDR2 YNFKEQ. The CDR3 length is 16 residues. Unmatched junction bases numbered 4, after V lost 0 bases and J lost 0 bases.

The chain is built from TRBV5-6 and TRBJ2-1; 9 positions agree with TRBD2. Losses at the gene ends were 6 bases for V and 10 bases for J; bases not matched to a gene: 20. The CDR3 sequence is 17 residues long. Germline loops: CDR1 SGHDT, CDR2 YYEEEE. The CDR3 bases are TGTGCCAGCAACCTCTTTGGGACGACTAGCGGTGATTTGGAGCAGTTCTTC. Protein: CASNLFGTTSGDLEQFF.

The J gene is TRBJ2-7, the V gene TRBV11-2; the D gene is possibly TRBD2 (5 bases). Trimming removed 0 bases from V and 2 bases from J, with 17 bases in between. The CDR3 has 17 residues. Germline V lookup: CDR1 SGHAT, CDR2 FQNNGV. The CDR3 reads CASSLDYVQRPAYEQYF. The CDR3 nucleotides read TGTGCCAGCAGCTTAGATTACGTGCAGCGGCCCGCCTACGAGCAGTACTTC.

The rearrangement links TRBV2 to TRBJ2-5, with D perhaps TRBD1 (6 bases). Trimming took 7 bases from V and 2 from J, leaving 17 bases between them. Germline assignment: CDR1 SNHLY and CDR2 FYNNEI. The CDR3 runs 15 residues. CDR3: CASTPGHNPQETQYF. DNA of the CDR3: TGTGCCAGCACTCCGGGACACAACCCTCAAGAGACCCAGTACTTC.

The V gene is TRBV7-2, the J gene TRBJ2-3; 9 bases align to TRBD2. With 1 base clipped from V and 4 bases from J, the junction kept 3 bases outside the gene matches. The CDR3 runs 15 residues. Germline V gives CDR1 SGHTA, CDR2 FQGNSA. CDR3 region: CASSLEGGRADTQYF. The CDR3 bases are TGTGCCAGCAGCTTAGAGGGCGGGAGGGCAGATACGCAGTATTTT.

This rearrangement joins TRBV4-1 to TRBJ2-6, with D tentatively TRBD1 (5 bases). Looked up from germline, CDR1 is MGHRA and CDR2 is YSYEKL. The V and J ends lost 3 bases and 0 bases respectively, with 9 bases between them. The CDR3 contains 16 residues. As DNA, the CDR3 is TGCGCCAGCAGCCAGGGGCACAGCTCTGGGGCCAACGTCCTGACTTTC. Residues: CASSQGHSSGANVLTF.

The chain joins TRBV29-1 to TRBJ1-1; the D gene is possibly TRBD1 (6 bases). Per germline, CDR1 SQVTM and CDR2 ANQGSEA. The germline V and J ends were trimmed by 6 bases and 2 bases, with 13 bases remaining between them. CDR3 length: 13 residues. This chain's CDR3 is CSVRTATNTEAFF. CDR3 DNA: TGCAGCGTGAGGACAGCAACTAACACTGAAGCTTTCTTT.

This chain uses TRBV2 with TRBJ1-3; 8 positions agree with TRBD1. V shed 7 bases and J 3 bases; nucleotides not matched to a gene: 2. CDR3 length: 13 amino acids. Germline V gives CDR1 SNHLY, CDR2 FYNNEI. CDR3 amino acids: CASKGTGGNTIYF. Here the CDR3 DNA reads TGTGCCAGCAAGGGGACAGGTGGAAACACCATATATTTT. Combining the CDR3 with reference TRBV2 and TRBJ1-3 gives the whole variable domain EPEVTQTPSHQVTQMGQEVILRCVPISNHLYFYWYRQILGQKVEFLVSFYNNEISEKSEIFDDQFSVERPDGSNFTLKIRSTKLEDSAMYFCASKGTGGNTIYFGEGSWLTVV.

The chain uses TRBV2 and TRBJ2-5, with a possible D match to TRBD1 (6 bases). V shed 5 bases and J shed 5 bases, with 18 bases lying between them. There are 15 residues in the CDR3. The V gene's germline CDR1 is SNHLY and CDR2 FYNNEI. CDR3 sequence reads: CASSFLARGSETQYF. The CDR3 bases are TGTGCCAGCAGTTTCTTAGCGAGGGGGTCTGAGACCCAGTACTTC.

The genes are TRBV2 and TRBJ2-3; 8 bases align to TRBD1. The CDR3 is 13 residues long. Germline V gene data show CDR1 as SNHLY and CDR2 as FYNNEI. Losses at the gene ends were 4 bases for V and 3 bases for J; bases not matched to a gene: 0. CDR3 nucleotide sequence: TGTGCCAGCAGTGGACAGGGGACAGATACGCAGTATTTT. Translated: CASSGQGTDTQYF.

V and J are TRBV4-1 and TRBJ2-7; a possible D gene is TRBD1 (6 bases). The germline V gene encodes CDR1 MGHRA and CDR2 YSYEKL. The CDR3 has 16 residues. The V end lost 0 bases, the J end lost 1 base, and 13 bases lay between the germline ends. CDR3 in DNA: TGCGCCAGCAGCCAAGATCTCAGGACAGCATCCTACGAGCAGTACTTC. It codes for CASSQDLRTASYEQYF.

The rearrangement uses TRBV27 and TRBJ2-1, with 9 bases identical to TRBD2. The CDR3 runs 15 residues. CDR1 and CDR2 (germline): MNHEY, SMNVEV (reference sequence). With V trimmed by 6 bases and J by 1 base, 4 bases remained unmatched. CDR3 in amino acids: CASRLAGLSYNEQFF. The CDR3 nucleotides are TGTGCCAGCAGACTAGCGGGTTTATCCTACAATGAGCAGTTCTTC.

This clone is a singleton in its sample. This chain uses TRBV5-1 with TRBJ2-5; 7 nucleotides match TRBD2. J gave up 5 bases and V 0 bases, and 4 bases lay outside the gene matches. This CDR3 is built from 14 residues. Looked up from germline, CDR1 is SGHRS and CDR2 is YFSETQ. The CDR3 coding sequence is TGCGCCAGCAGCTTGGAGCGGGATGGGGAGACCCAGTACTTC. It is translated as CASSLERDGETQYF.

The V and J genes are TRBV7-9 and TRBJ2-7, with 7 positions matching TRBD2. Germline CDR1 is SEHNR and CDR2 is FQNEAQ (reference sequence). The CDR3 is 14 amino acids. J lost 3 bases, V lost 1 base, and 3 bases had no gene match. The CDR3 is CASSLERGSYEQYF. The CDR3, as DNA: TGTGCCAGCAGCTTAGAACGCGGGAGCTACGAGCAGTACTTC.

The chain carries TRBV7-9 and TRBJ2-2, with TRBD2 identical over 7 bases. The CDR3 has 18 residues. Germline lookup yields CDR1 SEHNR and CDR2 FQNEAQ (reference sequence). J gave up 6 bases and V 4 bases, and 17 bases lay outside the gene matches. CDR3 in DNA: TGTGCCAGCAGCTCACCACAAGGACTAGTTCAATCGCCCGGGGAGCTGTTTTTT. This translates into CASSSPQGLVQSPGELFF.

The chain joins TRBV7-3 to TRBJ1-1; D is possibly TRBD1 (6 bases). This CDR3 comprises 15 residues. V was trimmed by 2 bases and J by 4 bases, leaving 14 bases between them. The germline CDR1 and CDR2 sequences are SGHTA and FQGTGA. CDR3 nucleotide sequence: TGTGCCAGCAGCTTATATGGGGGCGCGGGCACTGAAGCTTTCTTT. As protein: CASSLYGGAGTEAFF.

The V and J genes are TRBV5-6 and TRBJ1-2, with TRBD1 matching 9 bases. CDR1 SGHDT and CDR2 YYEEEE come from the germline V gene. Losses at the gene ends were 2 bases for V and 4 bases for J; bases not matched to a gene: 12. This CDR3 has 17 amino acids. DNA for the CDR3: TGTGCCAGCAGCTTACGGACAGGGGCCACCATCTCCTATGGCTACACCTTC. This gives the protein CASSLRTGATISYGYTF.

The rearrangement joins TRBV30 to TRBJ2-6; 7 bases agree with TRBD1. Germline trimming cut 1 base from V and 2 bases from J; bases unmatched to any gene: 11. The CDR3 consists of 18 residues. The germline V gene encodes CDR1 GTSNPN and CDR2 SVGIG (reference sequence). CDR3 sequence (DNA): TGTGCCTGGAGTGCGCCGCAGGTCACAGGGGCTGGGGCCAACGTCCTGACTTTC. Translation gives CAWSAPQVTGAGANVLTF.

This chain connects TRBV7-2 to TRBJ2-3; 10 bases are shared with TRBD2. The length of the CDR3 is 16 residues. The trim removed 5 bases at V and 4 bases at J, leaving 9 bases unmatched. Germline V CDR1 and CDR2: SGHTA, FQGNSA. Here the CDR3 DNA reads TGTGCCAGCAGCCGGGTAGCGGGAGGATTTTCAGATACGCAGTATTTT. Residues: CASSRVAGGFSDTQYF.

The chain uses TRBV14 and TRBJ2-3, with 10 bases matching TRBD2. The germline gives CDR1 SGHDN, CDR2 FVKESK. CDR3 length: 21 residues. V was clipped by 4 bases and J by 2 bases; unmatched bases: 21. The CDR3 DNA follows: TGTGCCAGCAGCCCTTCTCCGGGACTAGCGCCGAGCTGGAGGTCCACAGATACGCAGTATTTT. Its protein product is CASSPSPGLAPSWRSTDTQYF.

This rearrangement joins TRBV10-3 to TRBJ2-4, with D tentatively TRBD1 (6 bases). Per germline, CDR1 ENHRY and CDR2 SYGVKD. This CDR3 is built from 15 residues. V was pared by 10 bases and J by 0 bases, with 16 bases between. The CDR3 here is CATRTANLAKNIQYF. The CDR3 DNA is TGTGCCACGAGGACAGCCAACCTAGCCAAAAACATTCAGTACTTC.

The chain is built from TRBV6-5 and TRBJ1-2; D is ambiguous. The CDR3 is 15 amino acids. V was clipped by 0 bases and J by 5 bases, with 13 bases between them. Germline assignment: CDR1 MNHEY and CDR2 SVGAGI. The CDR3 bases are TGTGCCAGCAGTTACTCTGAGGGCCAAGGGTATGGCTACACCTTC. This translates into CASSYSEGQGYGYTF.

V usage is TRBV30 and J usage is TRBJ2-7; 8 nucleotides agree with TRBD2. V shed 0 bases and J 3 bases; nucleotides not matched to a gene: 4. Germline V gives CDR1 GTSNPN, CDR2 SVGIG (reference sequence). The CDR3 contains 14 residues. In nucleotides, the CDR3 is TGTGCCTGGAGTGTAGGTAGCGGGAACTACGAGCAGTACTTC. The encoded protein is CAWSVGSGNYEQYF.

The J gene is TRBJ2-3, the V gene TRBV24-1; D is possibly TRBD1 (6 bases). The V end lost 6 bases, the J end lost 2 bases, and 14 bases lay between the germline ends. Germline assignment: CDR1 KGHDR and CDR2 SFDVKD. This CDR3 region has 15 residues. In nucleotides, the CDR3 is TGTGCCACCAGTTCAGGGGCCACCGTCACAGATACGCAGTATTTT. Amino acids: CATSSGATVTDTQYF.

V gene TRBV12-5 combines with J gene TRBJ2-3, with a possible D match to TRBD2 (7 bases). The CDR3 consists of 16 residues. The germline V gene encodes CDR1 LGHNT and CDR2 FRNRAP. Deletions cut 5 bases from V and 4 bases from J, with 19 bases between. As DNA, the CDR3 is TGTGCTAGTGGTCGGGGGGCTAGCGGAGGATCAGATACGCAGTATTTT. Translation gives CASGRGASGGSDTQYF.